This TCR beta chain was retrieved from a study of PD-1 blockade in classical Hodgkin lymphoma. The germline gives CDR1 SGHTA, CDR2 FQGNSA. Trimming removed 5 bases from V and 0 bases from J, with 12 bases in between. The CDR3 runs 15 residues. Patients all relapsed after autologous stem cell transplantation, and there was variation in brentuximab vedotin exposure. Of note for this clone: As yet, its antigen is unknown.

Study-level results: Diminished baseline TCR diversity has been reported in newly diagnosed patients relative to healthy donors. Diversity similar to that of newly diagnosed patients was seen at baseline in complete responders. Nivolumab initiation under 1 year post-ASCT meant exclusion. CD4+ but not CD8+ TCR diversity rose significantly by C4D1.

Only in-frame clones appear in the TCRdb table, and some are missing; sequencing was by immunoSEQ multiplex PCR. The sample contains 6,000 or so clones, 77% of which appear only once. This material consisted of peripheral blood mononuclear cells (PBMCs), taken at baseline. This TCR came from a human donor with classical Hodgkin lymphoma. The chain couples TRBV7-2 to TRBJ2-3; D is ambiguous. The CDR3 nucleotides read TGTGCCAGCAGCCCCTCGGGCGGCAGCACAGATACGCAGTATTTT. It translates to CASSPSGGSTDTQYF.